This passage covers 20 T cell receptor beta chains from one sample sequenced in a study of blood T cell repertoires in COVID-19. Data came from immunoSEQ multiplex PCR; TCRdb stores just in-frame clones and leaves some out. The profile shows 45,000 to 55,000 clones, approximately 86% of them singletons. The specimen sequenced was peripheral blood. The receptors come from a man aged 70-80 years with active COVID-19.

This rearrangement joins TRBV3-1 (or the pseudogene TRBV3-2) to TRBJ1-1; a possible D gene is TRBD1 (5 bases). The V gene's germline CDR1 is LGHDT and CDR2 YNNKEL (reference sequence). The V end was cut by 2 bases, the J end by 1 base, with 14 bases between. CDR3 length: 16 amino acids. The CDR3 protein is CASSQSLAGGNTEAFF. In DNA, the CDR3 is TGTGCCAGCAGCCAAAGCCTAGCCGGGGGGAACACTGAAGCTTTCTTT.

The J gene is TRBJ1-5, the V gene TRBV5-6, with D perhaps matching TRBD1 (5 bases). V lost 2 bases and J 3 bases, leaving 15 bases between the germline ends. CDR1 is SGHDT, CDR2 YYEEEE, per germline. The CDR3 totals 16 residues. CDR3 region: CASSFRSQGLNQPQHF. Here the CDR3 DNA reads TGTGCCAGCAGCTTCAGGTCGCAGGGCCTCAATCAGCCCCAGCATTTT.

This clone appeared a few times. V and J are TRBV5-5 and TRBJ2-5, with a tentative D call TRBD2 (6 bases). CDR1 is SGHKS and CDR2 is YYEKEE in the germline V gene (reference sequence). There are 15 residues in the CDR3. Trimming removed 3 bases at V and 1 base at J, with 13 bases between. CDR3 bases: TGTGCCAGCAGCTCGTTCCCAGCGGGCCAAGAGACCCAGTACTTC. Its translation is CASSSFPAGQETQYF.

The chain recombines TRBV7-2 with TRBJ1-2, with TRBD1 matching 8 bases. Per the germline V gene, CDR1 is SGHTA and CDR2 is FQGNSA. The CDR3 is 15 residues long. J lost 6 bases, V lost 4 bases, and 10 bases had no gene match. The DNA for the CDR3 is TGTGCCAGCAGCTACCTAGGACAGGGAAAAAATGGCTACACCTTC. This gives the protein CASSYLGQGKNGYTF.

J is TRBJ2-7 and V is TRBV4-3; D may be TRBD2 (6 bases). The CDR3 sequence is 13 residues long. Trimming shortened V by 4 bases and J by 2 bases, and 9 bases separated the two germline ends. CDR1 and CDR2 from the germline V gene are LGHNA and YSLEER. The CDR3 DNA reads as TGCGCCAGCAGCCTAGGGAGGACCTACGAGCAGTACTTC. It encodes CASSLGRTYEQYF.

This clone was seen a few times. The V and J genes are TRBV7-9 and TRBJ1-2; TRBD1 aligns across 8 bases. The CDR3 is made up of 14 amino acids. The junction had 10 bases not matched to a gene; V was cut back by 5 bases and J by 8 bases. The germline V gene has CDR1 SEHNR and CDR2 FQNEAQ (reference sequence). In nucleotides, the CDR3 is TGTGCCAGCAGCACCCCGACAGGGGTAAAAGGCTACACCTTC. Residues: CASSTPTGVKGYTF.

This chain uses TRBV7-9 with TRBJ1-1; perhaps TRBD1 as D (6 bases). Deletions cut 4 bases from V and 7 bases from J, with 10 bases between. The CDR3 is 12 residues long. Germline V CDR1 and CDR2: SEHNR, FQNEAQ (reference sequence). The CDR3 DNA reads as TGTGCCAGCAGCTCACGGACAGTTGAAGCTTTCTTT. This gives the protein CASSSRTVEAFF.

The gene calls are TRBV2 and TRBJ2-5; the match to TRBD2 covers 7 bases. The ends lost 7 bases at V and 2 bases at J; junction bases unmatched: 4. Germline V gene sequence: CDR1 SNHLY, CDR2 FYNNEI. The CDR3 loop spans 13 amino acids. The CDR3 nucleotides read TGTGCCAGCACTCGGACTAGACAAGAGACCCAGTACTTC. Protein product: CASTRTRQETQYF.

V is TRBV18 and J is TRBJ2-5, with 11 bases matching TRBD2. Losses at the gene ends were 3 bases for V and 4 bases for J; bases not matched to a gene: 7. Germline CDR1 and CDR2: KGHSH and LQKENI. This CDR3 comprises 16 residues. The CDR3 DNA sequence: TGTGCCAGCTCACCGAGCCTAGCGGGGGGCCGAGAGACCCAGTACTTC. Residues: CASSPSLAGGRETQYF.

This clone has more than one count but fewer than ten. J is TRBJ1-2 and V is TRBV13, with 8 nucleotides matching TRBD1. The CDR3 extends over 14 amino acids. V lost 5 bases, J lost 3 bases, and 5 bases stayed unmatched. Germline loops: CDR1 PRHDT, CDR2 FYEKMQ (reference sequence). CDR3 DNA: TGTGCCAGCAGCCGCCGGGACAGGTACTATGGCTACACCTTC. Translation: CASSRRDRYYGYTF.

The rearrangement uses TRBV4-2 and TRBJ1-1; D is possibly TRBD1 (6 bases). Trimming pared 3 bases from V and 0 bases from J, leaving 11 bases between. The CDR3 covers 15 residues. The germline gives CDR1 LGHNA, CDR2 YNFKEQ. The CDR3 DNA is TGTGCCAGCAGCCAGCCGGGACAAGTGAACACTGAAGCTTTCTTT. It yields the protein CASSQPGQVNTEAFF.

The chain employs TRBV7-9 and TRBJ2-1, with a tentative D call TRBD1 (6 bases). The V gene's germline CDR1 is SEHNR and CDR2 FQNEAQ (reference sequence). V shed 5 bases and J shed 5 bases, with 10 bases lying between them. There are 13 residues in the CDR3. CDR3 residues: CASSHDRNNEQFF. DNA for the CDR3: TGTGCCAGCAGCCACGACAGGAACAATGAGCAGTTCTTC.

CDR3 sequence: CASSPRGGGPINEQFF. The CDR3, as DNA: TGTGCCAGCAGCCCCCGTGGGGGGGGGCCCATCAATGAGCAGTTCTTC. This chain joins TRBV9 and TRBJ2-1, with D possibly being TRBD2 (7 bases). The V gene's germline CDR1 is SGDLS and CDR2 YYNGEE. The V end lost 4 bases, the J end lost 6 bases, and 20 bases lay between the germline ends. CDR3 length: 16 residues. Based on the CDR3 plus reference TRBV9 and TRBJ2-1, the full variable domain is DSGVTQTPKHLITATGQRVTLRCSPRSGDLSVYWYQQSLDQGLQFLIQYYNGEERAKGNILERFSAQQFPDLHSELNLSSLELGDSALYFCASSPRGGGPINEQFFGPGTRLTVL.

This rearrangement joins TRBV9 to TRBJ1-2, with a possible D match to TRBD1 (6 bases). Germline V gene sequence: CDR1 SGDLS, CDR2 YYNGEE. The CDR3 is 12 residues long. The ends were cut back, 5 bases at V and 4 bases at J, with 9 bases in the middle. The CDR3 DNA reads TGTGCCAGCAGTTTGGACAGCTATGGCTACACCTTC. It specifies CASSLDSYGYTF. The full variable domain, completed using reference TRBV9 and TRBJ1-2, is DSGVTQTPKHLITATGQRVTLRCSPRSGDLSVYWYQQSLDQGLQFLIQYYNGEERAKGNILERFSAQQFPDLHSELNLSSLELGDSALYFCASSLDSYGYTFGSGTRLTVV.

The genes are TRBV2 and TRBJ2-7, with 10 bases lining up with TRBD1. With 6 bases clipped from V and 3 bases from J, the junction kept 8 bases outside the gene matches. The CDR3 has 15 residues. Germline V CDR1 and CDR2: SNHLY, FYNNEI. The CDR3 is CASRERDRGYYEQYF. CDR3 in DNA: TGTGCCAGCAGGGAACGGGACAGGGGTTACTACGAGCAGTACTTC.

This clone was recorded at least ten times. The chain recombines TRBV9 with TRBJ2-6, with a weak D call TRBD2 (6 bases). This CDR3 is 15 amino acids long. The V and J ends lost 4 bases and 4 bases respectively, with 12 bases between them. CDR1 is SGDLS, CDR2 YYNGEE, per germline. CDR3 protein: CASSPGTLGANVLTF. CDR3 DNA: TGTGCCAGCAGCCCGGGGACTCTAGGGGCCAACGTCCTGACTTTC. The full variable domain, with the rest looked up from reference TRBV9 and TRBJ2-6, is DSGVTQTPKHLITATGQRVTLRCSPRSGDLSVYWYQQSLDQGLQFLIQYYNGEERAKGNILERFSAQQFPDLHSELNLSSLELGDSALYFCASSPGTLGANVLTFGAGSRLTVL.

V is TRBV6-4 and J is TRBJ1-2; D is unresolved. Between the trimmed V and J ends, which lost 6 bases and 4 bases, there was a span of 9 bases. The CDR3 consists of 12 residues. Germline V CDR1 and CDR2: MRHNA, SNTAGT. The CDR3 region is CASSDNSYGYTF. Here the CDR3 DNA reads TGTGCCAGCAGCGATAACAGCTATGGCTACACCTTC.

The CDR3 loop is CASSLARVEAQHF. CDR3 bases: TGTGCCAGCAGTTTGGCACGGGTGGAGGCCCAGCATTTT. The chain combines TRBV12-3 or TRBV12-4 with TRBJ1-5, with D unresolved. The V end was cut by 3 bases, the J end by 11 bases, with 14 bases between. This CDR3 spans 13 amino acids.

CDR3 sequence: CASSFLAETQYF. DNA of the CDR3: TGTGCCAGCAGTTTCCTGGCAGAGACCCAGTACTTC. The gene calls are TRBV27 and TRBJ2-5; no clear D gene. Germline V gene sequence: CDR1 MNHEY, CDR2 SMNVEV (reference sequence). This CDR3 is built from 12 residues. V lost 3 bases and J 4 bases, leaving 6 bases between the germline ends.

This chain uses TRBV7-8 with TRBJ2-1, with TRBD2 identical over 8 bases. There are 15 residues in the CDR3. Germline CDR1 and CDR2: SGHVS and FQNEAQ. Unmatched junction bases numbered 9, after V lost 5 bases and J lost 6 bases. The CDR3 reads CASSGIAGLSNEQFF. CDR3 in DNA: TGTGCCAGCAGCGGGATAGCGGGGCTATCCAATGAGCAGTTCTTC.